This TCR beta chain was profiled in a study of blood T cells in healthy people across ages. Researchers isolated at least 6.5 million PBMCs per sample. Samples each had at least 6 micrograms of total RNA extracted. Primed by a sample-barcoded 5' primer and a J-beta primer mix, a second PCR proceeded for about 7 to 11 cycles. Each sample yielded at least 2.5 million CDR3-containing paired-end reads. MiXCR was run by TCRdb on the 5' RACE reads, yielding one entry per CDR3 protein. The sample shows hundreds of thousands of distinct CDR3 sequences, approximately 44% of them seen only once. Germline values: CDR1 MNHNS, CDR2 SASEGT. Trimming took off 1 base at V and 3 bases at J, with 15 bases between the two ends. The CDR3 has 16 amino acids. This clonotype was detected only a few times.

This TCR derives from a man in his sixties in good health. The source material was blood. The chain joins TRBV6-1 to TRBJ2-5; D is possibly TRBD2 (6 bases). CDR3 coding DNA: TGTGCCAGCAGTGAAGGAGGAGGGGCCGGTAAAGAGACCCAGTACTTC. Its translation: CASSEGGGAGKETQYF.